This TCR beta chain was identified in a study of beta chain features in type 1 diabetes. Trimming stripped 5 bases from V and 0 bases from J, with 8 bases between. Per the germline V gene, CDR1 is MNHNY and CDR2 is SVGAGI (reference sequence). The CDR3 is made up of 13 amino acids. Concerning this clone itself: What it recognizes is unknown.

Investigators reverse transcribed all isolated RNA, so they sequenced expressed TCRB transcripts. Assay: immunoSEQ multiplex PCR; the TCRdb copy retains only in-frame clones and omits some. The table has more than 250,000 clones, about a fifth seen once. General study results and limits: People with Type 1 diabetes carried modestly yet significantly shorter TCRB CDR3s in all four CD4+ subsets. Fewer junction insertions and more nucleotide deletions appeared in type 1 diabetes patients.

The gene calls are TRBV6-6 and TRBJ2-7; no clear D gene. The receptor's source is a woman between 40 and 50 years old with type 1 diabetes. The specimen sequenced was naive CD4+ T cells from blood. The CDR3 region is CASSRQGSYEQYF. Here the CDR3 DNA reads TGTGCCAGCAGTCGACAAGGCTCCTACGAGCAGTACTTC.